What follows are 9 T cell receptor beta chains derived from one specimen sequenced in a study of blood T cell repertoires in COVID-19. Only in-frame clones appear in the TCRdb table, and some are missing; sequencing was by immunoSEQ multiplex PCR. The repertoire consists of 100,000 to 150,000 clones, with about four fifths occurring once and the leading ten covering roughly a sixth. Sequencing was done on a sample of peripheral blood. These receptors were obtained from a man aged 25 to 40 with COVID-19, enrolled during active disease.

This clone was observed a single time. CDR3 residues: CSVPAGLVGYTF. CDR3 in DNA: TGCAGCGTCCCGGCCGGGTTAGTGGGCTACACCTTC. This chain joins TRBV29-1 and TRBJ1-2; D is unclear. The germline V gene has CDR1 SQVTM and CDR2 ANQGSEA. Trimming stripped 6 bases from V and 8 bases from J, with 16 bases between. This CDR3 has 12 amino acids.

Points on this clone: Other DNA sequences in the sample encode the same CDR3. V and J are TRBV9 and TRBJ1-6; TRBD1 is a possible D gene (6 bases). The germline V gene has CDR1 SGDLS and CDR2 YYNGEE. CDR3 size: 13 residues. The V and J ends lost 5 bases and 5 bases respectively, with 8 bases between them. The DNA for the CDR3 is TGTGCCAGCAGGGGACAAGATAATTCACCCCTCCACTTT. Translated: CASRGQDNSPLHF. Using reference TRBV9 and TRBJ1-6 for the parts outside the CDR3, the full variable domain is DSGVTQTPKHLITATGQRVTLRCSPRSGDLSVYWYQQSLDQGLQFLIQYYNGEERAKGNILERFSAQQFPDLHSELNLSSLELGDSALYFCASRGQDNSPLHFGNGTRLTVT.

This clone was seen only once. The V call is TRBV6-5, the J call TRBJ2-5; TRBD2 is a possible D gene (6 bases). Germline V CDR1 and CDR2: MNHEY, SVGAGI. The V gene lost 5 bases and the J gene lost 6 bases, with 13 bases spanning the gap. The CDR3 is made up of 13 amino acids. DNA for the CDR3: TGTGCCAGCAGTATCGGGGACTTCCAGACCCAGTACTTC. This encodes CASSIGDFQTQYF.

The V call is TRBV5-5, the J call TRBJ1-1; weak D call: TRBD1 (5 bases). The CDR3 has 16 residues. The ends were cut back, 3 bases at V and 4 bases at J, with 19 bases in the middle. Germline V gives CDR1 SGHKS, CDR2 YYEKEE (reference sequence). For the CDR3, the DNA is TGTGCCAGCAGCTCACCCGGTAAGCCGGGGGTCACTGAAGCTTTCTTT. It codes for CASSSPGKPGVTEAFF. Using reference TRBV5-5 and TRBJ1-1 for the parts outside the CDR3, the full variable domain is DAGVTQSPTHLIKTRGQQVTLRCSPISGHKSVSWYQQVLGQGPQFIFQYYEKEERGRGNFPDRFSARQFPNYSSELNVNALLLGDSALYLCASSSPGKPGVTEAFFGQGTRLTVV.

The CDR3 DNA is TGTGCCAGCAGTTCCAGAGTGGACAGCGAGGTTTCACCCCTCCACTTT. Its protein is CASSSRVDSEVSPLHF. This chain connects TRBV6-5 to TRBJ1-6; D possibly corresponds to TRBD1 (6 bases). Trimming removed 4 bases at V and 9 bases at J, with 19 bases between. The germline V gene encodes CDR1 MNHEY and CDR2 SVGAGI. CDR3 length: 16 residues.

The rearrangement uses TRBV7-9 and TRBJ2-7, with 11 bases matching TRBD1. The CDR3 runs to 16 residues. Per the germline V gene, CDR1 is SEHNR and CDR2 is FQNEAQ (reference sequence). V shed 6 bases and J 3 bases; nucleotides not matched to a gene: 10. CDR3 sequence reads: CASSHFRDRGFYEQYF. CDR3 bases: TGTGCCAGCAGTCATTTCCGGGACAGGGGGTTCTACGAGCAGTACTTC.

The CDR3 coding sequence is TGTGCCAGCAGCCAAGATAGCCAATCCCCCCTCCACTTT. Its translation: CASSQDSQSPLHF. The rearrangement uses TRBV4-2 and TRBJ1-6; D call uncertain. The CDR3 loop spans 13 amino acids. From germline, CDR1 is LGHNA and CDR2 YNFKEQ. The V and J ends lost 0 bases and 13 bases respectively, with 10 bases between them.

CDR3 nucleotides: TGTGCCAGCAGTCGCGGACAGGCCGCGGGAGAGCAGTACTTC. Translated: CASSRGQAAGEQYF. The chain is built from TRBV28 and TRBJ2-7, with D tentatively TRBD1 (7 bases). The CDR3 extends over 14 amino acids. In germline, CDR1 is MDHEN, CDR2 SYDVKM. Trimming left V 5 bases short and J 7 bases short, with 18 bases between.

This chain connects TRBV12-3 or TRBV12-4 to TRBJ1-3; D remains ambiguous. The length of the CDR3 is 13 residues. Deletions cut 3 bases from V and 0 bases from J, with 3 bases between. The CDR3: CASSFSSGNTIYF. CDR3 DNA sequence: TGTGCCAGCAGTTTCAGCTCTGGAAACACCATATATTTT.